These T cell receptor beta chains were read from a single sample in a study of T cells after yellow fever vaccination. MiXCR, run by TCRdb on the 5' RACE reads, gives a single entry per CDR3 protein. The sample contains 450,000 to 550,000 distinct CDR3 sequences, 20% to 25% of which appear only once. The material sequenced was PBMCs, taken 21 days after the first yellow fever vaccination. These receptor sequences come from a man between 18 and 29 years old who received the YFV17D yellow fever vaccine. The CDR3 runs from the conserved cysteine through the conserved F or W. The D gene is left open where the match is weak. Clone sizes are given selectively: once, few, many, or a class where the clone is expanded.

DNA	CDR3	V	J	size	length	D
TGTGCCAGCAGCTTAAAAGGGTCCCCGGACGAGCAGTACTTC	CASSLKGSPDEQYF	TRBV4-2	TRBJ2-7	few	14	.
TGTGCCAGCAGTTTAGCGCTGGGGAGAGGCTACACCTTC	CASSLALGRGYTF	TRBV12-3/TRBV12-4	TRBJ1-2	few	13	.
TGCGCCAGCAGCTCCCGCACGGGACTTAGCTCCTACGAGCAGTACTTC	CASSSRTGLSSYEQYF	TRBV5-1	TRBJ2-7	few	16	.
TGTGCCAGCAGCCGGAATCGGGACACTAGGGCGGAGACCCAGTACTTC	CASSRNRDTRAETQYF	TRBV5-4	TRBJ2-5	.	16	.
TGTGCCAGCAGCTTGACAGCTTACCAAGAGACCCAGTACTTC	CASSLTAYQETQYF	TRBV7-2	TRBJ2-5	many	14	.
TGTGCCTGCAGGCGTTCCTACGAGCAGTACTTC	CACRRSYEQYF	TRBV2	TRBJ2-7	.	11	.
TGCGCCAGCAGCATCCTCGGGAAGGCCGGGGAGCTGTTTTTT	CASSILGKAGELFF	TRBV5-1	TRBJ2-2	few	14	.
TGCAGTGCTAGAGATCGGAGGGGAGAGGGAAATCAGCCCCAGCATTTT	CSARDRRGEGNQPQHF	TRBV20-1	TRBJ1-5	few	16	.
TGCGCCAGCAGGAAGCCTCCGGGACAGGGGGCCCCAGATACGCAGTATTTT	CASRKPPGQGAPDTQYF	TRBV5-1	TRBJ2-3	few	17	TRBD1
TGTGCCAGCAGACTACAGGGGACTGAAGCTTTCTTT	CASRLQGTEAFF	TRBV6-2/TRBV6-3	TRBJ1-1	few	12	TRBD1
TGTGCCAGCAGCTTCGACAGGGAGGGAGATACGCAGTATTTT	CASSFDREGDTQYF	TRBV7-9	TRBJ2-3	.	14	.
TGTGCCAGCAGTTACGACGGACGGCCGGCGGCAGATACGCAGTATTTT	CASSYDGRPAADTQYF	TRBV6-5	TRBJ2-3	.	16	.
TGTGCCAGCAGCGTTGGGACAGGCGGGTACAATGAGCAGTTCTTC	CASSVGTGGYNEQFF	TRBV7-6	TRBJ2-1	many	15	TRBD1
TGCAGTGCTAGAGATATAGAGGGGGCTGGCATTCAGTACTTC	CSARDIEGAGIQYF	TRBV20-1	TRBJ2-4	few	14	TRBD1
TGCGCCAGCAGCTTGGAGCACACTGAAGCTTTCTTT	CASSLEHTEAFF	TRBV5-1	TRBJ1-1	.	12	.
TGTGCCAGCAGTTACCAGACAGGGGAGTTCTCACCCCTCCACTTT	CASSYQTGEFSPLHF	TRBV6-5	TRBJ1-6	few	15	TRBD1
TGTGCCAGCAGCTTAGGGAAACGTCATTACAATGAGCTGTTCTTC	CASSLGKRHYNELFF	TRBV7-6	TRBJ2-1	.	15	.
TGCGCCAGCAGCCAGGACAGTAGCTCTGGAAACACCATATATTTT	CASSQDSSSGNTIYF	TRBV4-3	TRBJ1-3	few	15	.
TGCAGCGTTGCCTCCGATAATGAGCAGTTCTTC	CSVASDNEQFF	TRBV29-1	TRBJ2-1	.	11	.
TGTGCCAGCAGTTACGGATCGGACAGTGTGAACACTGAAGCTTTCTTT	CASSYGSDSVNTEAFF	TRBV6-5	TRBJ1-1	.	16	.
TGTGCCAGCAGCCAAGATCTGGACCACCTCCCACCCACAGATACGCAGTATTTT	CASSQDLDHLPPTDTQYF	TRBV14	TRBJ2-3	.	18	.
TGTGCCTGGAGTGAAAGGAACACTGAAGCTTTCTTT	CAWSERNTEAFF	TRBV30	TRBJ1-1	.	12	.
TGTGCCAGCAGCTTGACTAATGACAGGGCCTACGAGCAGTACTTC	CASSLTNDRAYEQYF	TRBV7-9	TRBJ2-7	.	15	TRBD1
TGTGCCAGCAGTTTAAAGAAGGGAGGCCTGAACACCGGGGAGCTGTTTTTT	CASSLKKGGLNTGELFF	TRBV27	TRBJ2-2	few	17	.
TGCAGCGTTGGATGGCCTCACCTCTATGGCTACACCTTC	CSVGWPHLYGYTF	TRBV29-1	TRBJ1-2	few	13	.
TGCGCCAGCAGCCACGGCCTCCAGGGGGCTATCAACGAGCAGTACTTC	CASSHGLQGAINEQYF	TRBV4-1	TRBJ2-7	.	16	TRBD1
TGTGCCAGCAGCTCTACACAGGGGAAGTTTATAGAGACCCAGTACTTC	CASSSTQGKFIETQYF	TRBV7-6	TRBJ2-5	.	16	TRBD1
TGTGCCAGCAGTTACTCACCGGGACAGAGCTCTGAAGCTTTCTTT	CASSYSPGQSSEAFF	TRBV6-5	TRBJ1-1	few	15	TRBD1
TGTGCCAGCAGCCACATATACGGACTAGACGGGGGCACCGGGGAGCTGTTTTTT	CASSHIYGLDGGTGELFF	TRBV3-1	TRBJ2-2	.	18	TRBD2
TGTGCCAGCAGTTACTCGAAGGCCACAGGGGGCCAGCCCCAGCATTTT	CASSYSKATGGQPQHF	TRBV6-5	TRBJ1-5	few	16	TRBD1
TGTGCCAGCAGTGATTTAAACGGGCCAAACACCGGGGAGCTGTTTTTT	CASSDLNGPNTGELFF	TRBV25-1	TRBJ2-2	.	16	.
TGTGCCAGCAGTTACTCAACGGGTTTGGGTGAAAAACTGTTTTTT	CASSYSTGLGEKLFF	TRBV6-5	TRBJ1-4	few	15	.
TGTGCCAGCAGCTTATACACGTTCCAGGGGACAGATACGCAGTATTTT	CASSLYTFQGTDTQYF	TRBV7-9	TRBJ2-3	.	16	.
TGTGCCAGCAGTTGGGACGGGGGGGTGCCAGGGGAGCTGTTTTTT	CASSWDGGVPGELFF	TRBV12-3/TRBV12-4	TRBJ2-2	few	15	TRBD2
TGTGCCAGCAGCTTCCCGTACTACTCTGGGGCCAACGTCCTGACTTTC	CASSFPYYSGANVLTF	TRBV11-1	TRBJ2-6	.	16	.
TGCGCCAGCAGCTTGTACGGAGAGGAAAACATTCAGTACTTC	CASSLYGEENIQYF	TRBV5-1	TRBJ2-4	many	14	.
TGTGCCAGCAGCTTGGGGGGCCGTGTAGACACTGAAGCTTTCTTT	CASSLGGRVDTEAFF	TRBV7-9	TRBJ1-1	few	15	.
TGCGCCAGCAGCCCGCTGGGGGATGAGCAGTTCTTC	CASSPLGDEQFF	TRBV5-1	TRBJ2-1	many	12	.
TGTGCCAGCAGTATAGCGGGGGCCTTCACAGATACGCAGTATTTT	CASSIAGAFTDTQYF	TRBV6-1	TRBJ2-3	many	15	TRBD2
TGCGCCAGCAGCGGTAGCGGGGTCTACGAGCAGTACTTC	CASSGSGVYEQYF	TRBV5-1	TRBJ2-7	.	13	TRBD2
TGTGCCAGCTCGACCACAGGGGGCGACGATTCACCCCTCCACTTT	CASSTTGGDDSPLHF	TRBV18	TRBJ1-6	few	15	TRBD1
TGCAGCGTTGAATGGGGTTCCTACAATGAGCAGTTCTTC	CSVEWGSYNEQFF	TRBV29-1	TRBJ2-1	.	13	.
TGTGCCAGCAGTTTATCGGTGACCTATGGCTACACCTTC	CASSLSVTYGYTF	TRBV27	TRBJ1-2	few	13	.
TGCGCCAGCAGCCAAGAACAGGGGGGGTCCTACGAGCAGTACTTC	CASSQEQGGSYEQYF	TRBV4-1	TRBJ2-7	.	15	.